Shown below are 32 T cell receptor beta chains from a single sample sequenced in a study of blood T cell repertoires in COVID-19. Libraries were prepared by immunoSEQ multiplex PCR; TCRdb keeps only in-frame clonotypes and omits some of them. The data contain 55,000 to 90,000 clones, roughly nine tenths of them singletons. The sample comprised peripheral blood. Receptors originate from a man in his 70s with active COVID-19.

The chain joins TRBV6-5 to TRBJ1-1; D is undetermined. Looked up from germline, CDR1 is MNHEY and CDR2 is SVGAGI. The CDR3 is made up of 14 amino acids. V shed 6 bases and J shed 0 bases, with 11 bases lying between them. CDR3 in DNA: TGTGCCAGCAGCCCAACAATATTGAACACTGAAGCTTTCTTT. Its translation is CASSPTILNTEAFF.

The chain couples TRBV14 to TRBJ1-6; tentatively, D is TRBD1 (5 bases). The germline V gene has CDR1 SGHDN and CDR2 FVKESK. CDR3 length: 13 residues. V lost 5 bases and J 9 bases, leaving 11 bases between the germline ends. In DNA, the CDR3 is TGTGCCAGCAGCGTGCAGGGTCCTTCACCCCTCCACTTT. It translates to CASSVQGPSPLHF.

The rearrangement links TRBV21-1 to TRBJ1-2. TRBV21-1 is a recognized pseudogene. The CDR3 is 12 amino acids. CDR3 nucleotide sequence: TGTGCCAGCAGCAAGGAGGGCTTTGTCTACACCTTC. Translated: CASSKEGFVYTF.

The CDR3 here is CASSPGLGYNEQFF. In DNA, the CDR3 is TGCGCCAGCAGCCCGGGACTAGGGTACAATGAGCAGTTCTTC. J is TRBJ2-1 and V is TRBV4-1; TRBD2 aligns across 8 bases. In germline, CDR1 is MGHRA, CDR2 YSYEKL. V shed 4 bases, J shed 4 bases, and the junction held 3 bases outside the gene matches. The CDR3 is made up of 14 amino acids.

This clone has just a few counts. CDR3 amino acids: CASSPPGGAGGLNQPQHF. The CDR3 DNA reads as TGTGCCAGCAGCCCCCCGGGGGGGGCCGGGGGACTTAATCAGCCCCAGCATTTT. V and J are TRBV3-1 (or the pseudogene TRBV3-2) and TRBJ1-5; D is perhaps TRBD1 (6 bases). The length of the CDR3 is 18 residues. Germline CDR1 and CDR2: LGHDT and YNNKEL (reference sequence). V was pared by 4 bases and J by 4 bases, with 23 bases between.

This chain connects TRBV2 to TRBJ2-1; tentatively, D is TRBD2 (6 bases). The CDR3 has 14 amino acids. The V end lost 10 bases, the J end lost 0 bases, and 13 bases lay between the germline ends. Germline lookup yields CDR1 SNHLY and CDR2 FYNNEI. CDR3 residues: CATDGSSSYNEQFF. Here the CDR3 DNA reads TGTGCCACAGACGGGAGCAGCTCCTACAATGAGCAGTTCTTC.

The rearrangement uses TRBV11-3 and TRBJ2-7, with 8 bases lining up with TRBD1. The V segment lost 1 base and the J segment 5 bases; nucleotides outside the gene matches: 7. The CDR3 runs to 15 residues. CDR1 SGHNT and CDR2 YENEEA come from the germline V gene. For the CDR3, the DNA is TGTGCCAGCAGCTTAGTATCAGGGGGCGAGGACGAGCAGTACTTC. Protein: CASSLVSGGEDEQYF.

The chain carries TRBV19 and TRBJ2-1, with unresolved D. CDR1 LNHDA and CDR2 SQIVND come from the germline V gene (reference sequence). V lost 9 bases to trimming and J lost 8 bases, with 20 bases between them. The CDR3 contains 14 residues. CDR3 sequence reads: CASNTDPGSHEQFF. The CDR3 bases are TGTGCCAGCAACACAGATCCCGGTTCCCATGAGCAGTTCTTC. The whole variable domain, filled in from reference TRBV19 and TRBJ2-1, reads DGGITQSPKYLFRKEGQNVTLSCEQNLNHDAMYWYRQDPGQGLRLIYYSQIVNDFQKGDIAEGYSVSREKKESFPLTVTSAQKNPTAFYLCASNTDPGSHEQFFGPGTRLTVL.

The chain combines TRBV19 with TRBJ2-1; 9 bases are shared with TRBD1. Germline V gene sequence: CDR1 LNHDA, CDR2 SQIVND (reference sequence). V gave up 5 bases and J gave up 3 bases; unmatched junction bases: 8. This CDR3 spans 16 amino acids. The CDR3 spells CASSATGTGNYNEQFF. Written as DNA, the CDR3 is TGTGCCAGTAGTGCCACCGGGACAGGGAACTACAATGAGCAGTTCTTC.

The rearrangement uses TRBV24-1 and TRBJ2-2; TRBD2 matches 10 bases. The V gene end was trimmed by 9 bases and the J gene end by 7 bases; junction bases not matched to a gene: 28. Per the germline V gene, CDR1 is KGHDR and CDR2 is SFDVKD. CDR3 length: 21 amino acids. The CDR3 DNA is TGTGCCACCTTCCCCCCCGGCCCACTTAGCGGGAGGTACGGATGGGTCGGGGAGCTGTTTTTT. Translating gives CATFPPGPLSGRYGWVGELFF.

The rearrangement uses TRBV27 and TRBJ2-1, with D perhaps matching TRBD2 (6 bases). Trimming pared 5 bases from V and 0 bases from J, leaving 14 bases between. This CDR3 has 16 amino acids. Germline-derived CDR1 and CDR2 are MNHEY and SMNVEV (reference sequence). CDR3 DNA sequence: TGTGCCAGCAGTCCGCTAGCGTTAAGCTCCTACAATGAGCAGTTCTTC. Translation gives CASSPLALSSYNEQFF.

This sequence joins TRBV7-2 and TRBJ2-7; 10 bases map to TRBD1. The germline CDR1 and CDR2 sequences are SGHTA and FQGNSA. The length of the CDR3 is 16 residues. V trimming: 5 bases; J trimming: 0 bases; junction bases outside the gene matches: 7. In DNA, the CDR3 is TGTGCCAGCAGCAACCGACAGGGGGCTAGCTCCTACGAGCAGTACTTC. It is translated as CASSNRQGASSYEQYF.

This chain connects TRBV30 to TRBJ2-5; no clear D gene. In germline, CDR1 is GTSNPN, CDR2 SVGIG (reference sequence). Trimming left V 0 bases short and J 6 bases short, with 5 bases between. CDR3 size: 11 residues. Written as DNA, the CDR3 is TGTGCCTGGAGTGTGAGTCAGACCCAGTACTTC. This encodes CAWSVSQTQYF.

The CDR3 region is CSVWEGLAGELFF. The DNA for the CDR3 is TGCAGCGTTTGGGAGGGGTTGGCCGGGGAGCTGTTTTTT. The rearrangement links TRBV29-1 to TRBJ2-2; 7 positions match TRBD2. The germline V gene has CDR1 SQVTM and CDR2 ANQGSEA. The CDR3 sequence is 13 residues long. Trimming cost V 5 bases and J 6 bases; bases outside gene matches: 6.

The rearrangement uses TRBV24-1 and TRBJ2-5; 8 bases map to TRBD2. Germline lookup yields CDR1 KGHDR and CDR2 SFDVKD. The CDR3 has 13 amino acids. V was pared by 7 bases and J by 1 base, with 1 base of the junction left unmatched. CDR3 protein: CATSRGGQETQYF. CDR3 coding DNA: TGTGCCACCAGCCGGGGGGGCCAAGAGACCCAGTACTTC.

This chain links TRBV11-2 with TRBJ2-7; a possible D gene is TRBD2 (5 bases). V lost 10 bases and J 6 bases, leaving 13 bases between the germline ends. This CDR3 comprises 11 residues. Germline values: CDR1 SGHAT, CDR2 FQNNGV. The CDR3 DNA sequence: TGTGCCACCCGGGGTTACGGCGAGCAGTACTTC. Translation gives CATRGYGEQYF.

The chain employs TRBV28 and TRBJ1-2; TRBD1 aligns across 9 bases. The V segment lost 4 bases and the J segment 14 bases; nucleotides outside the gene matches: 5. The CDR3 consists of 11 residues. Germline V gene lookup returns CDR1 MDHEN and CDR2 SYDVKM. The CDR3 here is CASSSRQGETF. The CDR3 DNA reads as TGTGCCAGCAGTTCCCGACAGGGGGAGACCTTC.

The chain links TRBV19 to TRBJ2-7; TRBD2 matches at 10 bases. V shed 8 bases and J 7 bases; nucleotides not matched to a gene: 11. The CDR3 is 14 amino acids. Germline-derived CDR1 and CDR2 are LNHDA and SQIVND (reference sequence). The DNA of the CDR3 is TGTGCCAGTCGGTCTAGCGGGAGAGTGGGTGAGCAGTACTTC. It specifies CASRSSGRVGEQYF.

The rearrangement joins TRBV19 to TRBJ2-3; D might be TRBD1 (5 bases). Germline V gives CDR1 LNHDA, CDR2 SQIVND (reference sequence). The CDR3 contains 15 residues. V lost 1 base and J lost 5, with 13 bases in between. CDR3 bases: TGTGCCAGTAGTATAGGGGGATACAGGAGAGATACGCAGTATTTT. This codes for CASSIGGYRRDTQYF.

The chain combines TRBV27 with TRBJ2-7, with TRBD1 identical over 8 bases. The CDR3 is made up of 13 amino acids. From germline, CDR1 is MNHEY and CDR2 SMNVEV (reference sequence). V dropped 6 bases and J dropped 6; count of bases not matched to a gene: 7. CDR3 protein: CASSRTGPGEQYF. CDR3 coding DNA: TGTGCCAGCAGCCGGACAGGGCCGGGCGAGCAGTACTTC.

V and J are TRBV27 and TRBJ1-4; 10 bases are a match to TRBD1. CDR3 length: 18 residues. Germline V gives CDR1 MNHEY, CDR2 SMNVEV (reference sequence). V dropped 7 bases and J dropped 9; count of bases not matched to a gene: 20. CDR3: CASTPLQGQGRGEKKLFF. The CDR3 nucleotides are TGTGCCAGCACCCCCCTCCAGGGACAGGGGAGGGGTGAGAAAAAACTGTTTTTT.

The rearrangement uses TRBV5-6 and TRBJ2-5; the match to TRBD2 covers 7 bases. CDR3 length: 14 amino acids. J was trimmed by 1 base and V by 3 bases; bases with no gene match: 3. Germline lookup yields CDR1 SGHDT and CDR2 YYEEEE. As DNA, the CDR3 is TGTGCCAGCAGCTCGGCTAGCGGCCAAGAGACCCAGTACTTC. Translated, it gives CASSSASGQETQYF.

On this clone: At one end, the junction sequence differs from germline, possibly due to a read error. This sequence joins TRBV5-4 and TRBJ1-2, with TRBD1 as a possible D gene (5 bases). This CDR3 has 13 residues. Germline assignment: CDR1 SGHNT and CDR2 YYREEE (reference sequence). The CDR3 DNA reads TGTGCCAGCAGCTTGCTGCGGGGCTATGGCCACACCTTC. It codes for CASSLLRGYGHTF. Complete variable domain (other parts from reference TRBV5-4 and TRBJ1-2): ETGVTQSPTHLIKTRGQQVTLRCSSQSGHNTVSWYQQALGQGPQFIFQYYREEENGRGNFPPRFSGLQFPNYSSELNVNALELDDSALYLCASSLLRGYGHTFGSGTRLTVV.

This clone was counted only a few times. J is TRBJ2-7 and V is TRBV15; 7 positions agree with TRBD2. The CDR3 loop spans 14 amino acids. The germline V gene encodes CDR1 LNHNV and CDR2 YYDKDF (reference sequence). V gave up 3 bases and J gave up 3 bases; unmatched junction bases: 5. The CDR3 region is CATSRGGYGYEQYF. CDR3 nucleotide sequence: TGTGCCACCAGCAGGGGGGGGTATGGCTACGAGCAGTACTTC.

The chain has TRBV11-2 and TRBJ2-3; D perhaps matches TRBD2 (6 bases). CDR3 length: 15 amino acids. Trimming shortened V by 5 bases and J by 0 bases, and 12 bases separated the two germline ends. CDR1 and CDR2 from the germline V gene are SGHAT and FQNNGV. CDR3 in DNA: TGTGCCAGCAGCCGCGGGACTCCCAGCACAGATACGCAGTATTTT. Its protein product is CASSRGTPSTDTQYF.

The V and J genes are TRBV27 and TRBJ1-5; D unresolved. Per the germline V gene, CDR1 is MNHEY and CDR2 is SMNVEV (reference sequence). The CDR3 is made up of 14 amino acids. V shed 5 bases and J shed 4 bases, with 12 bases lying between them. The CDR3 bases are TGTGCCAGCAGTCCTCGGGGAGGGAATCAGCCCCAGCATTTT. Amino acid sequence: CASSPRGGNQPQHF.

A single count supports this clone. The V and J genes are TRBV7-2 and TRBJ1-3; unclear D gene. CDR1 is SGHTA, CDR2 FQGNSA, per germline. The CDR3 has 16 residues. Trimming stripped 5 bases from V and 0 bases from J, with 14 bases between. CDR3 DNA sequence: TGTGCCAGCAGCCCCGCCCCCCACAACTCTGGAAACACCATATATTTT. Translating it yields CASSPAPHNSGNTIYF.

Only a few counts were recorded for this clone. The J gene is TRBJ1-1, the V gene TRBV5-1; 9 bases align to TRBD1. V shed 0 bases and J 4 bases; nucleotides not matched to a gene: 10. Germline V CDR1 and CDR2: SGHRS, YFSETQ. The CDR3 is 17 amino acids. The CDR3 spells CASSLGEGDRATTEAFF. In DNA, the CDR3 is TGCGCCAGCAGCTTGGGGGAGGGGGACAGGGCGACCACTGAAGCTTTCTTT.

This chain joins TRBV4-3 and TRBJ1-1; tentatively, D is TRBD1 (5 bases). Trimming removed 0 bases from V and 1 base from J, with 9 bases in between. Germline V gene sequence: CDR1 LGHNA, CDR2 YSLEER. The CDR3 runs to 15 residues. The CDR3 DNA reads TGCGCCAGCAGCCAAGATCCCGGACAGAACACTGAAGCTTTCTTT. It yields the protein CASSQDPGQNTEAFF.

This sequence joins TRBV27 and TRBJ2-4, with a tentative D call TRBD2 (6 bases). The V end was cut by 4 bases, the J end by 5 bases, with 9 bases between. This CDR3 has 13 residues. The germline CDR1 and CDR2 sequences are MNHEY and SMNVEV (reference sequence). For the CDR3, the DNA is TGTGCCAGCAGTTGGCCGGGGGAAAACATTCAGTACTTC. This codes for CASSWPGENIQYF.

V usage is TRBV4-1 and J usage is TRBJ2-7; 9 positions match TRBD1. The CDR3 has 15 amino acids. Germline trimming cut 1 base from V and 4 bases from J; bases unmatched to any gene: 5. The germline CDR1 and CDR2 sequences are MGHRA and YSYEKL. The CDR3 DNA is TGCGCCAGCAGCCAAGCACAGGGGGCTTATTACGAGCAGTACTTC. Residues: CASSQAQGAYYEQYF.

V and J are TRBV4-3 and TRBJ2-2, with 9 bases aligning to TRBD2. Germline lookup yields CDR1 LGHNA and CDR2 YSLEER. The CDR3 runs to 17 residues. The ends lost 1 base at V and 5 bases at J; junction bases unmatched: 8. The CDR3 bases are TGCGCCAGCAGCCAAGGACCTTCTAGCGGGGAAACCGGGGAGCTGTTTTTT. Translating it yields CASSQGPSSGETGELFF.